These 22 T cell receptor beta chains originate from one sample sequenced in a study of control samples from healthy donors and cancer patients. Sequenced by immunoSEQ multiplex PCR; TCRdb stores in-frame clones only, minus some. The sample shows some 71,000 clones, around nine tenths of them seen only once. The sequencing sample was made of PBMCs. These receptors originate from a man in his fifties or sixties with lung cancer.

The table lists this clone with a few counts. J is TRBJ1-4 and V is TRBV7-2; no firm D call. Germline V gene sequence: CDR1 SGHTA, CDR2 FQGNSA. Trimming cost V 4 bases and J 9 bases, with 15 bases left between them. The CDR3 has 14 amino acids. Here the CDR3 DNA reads TGTGCCAGCAGCTCCCGAACCGGTTCTAAAAAACTGTTTTTT. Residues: CASSSRTGSKKLFF. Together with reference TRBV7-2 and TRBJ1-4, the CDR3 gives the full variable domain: GAGVSQSPSNKVTEKGKDVELRCDPISGHTALYWYRQSLGQGLEFLIYFQGNSAPDKSGLPSDRFSAERTGGSVSTLTIQRTQQEDSAVYLCASSSRTGSKKLFFGSGTQLSVL.

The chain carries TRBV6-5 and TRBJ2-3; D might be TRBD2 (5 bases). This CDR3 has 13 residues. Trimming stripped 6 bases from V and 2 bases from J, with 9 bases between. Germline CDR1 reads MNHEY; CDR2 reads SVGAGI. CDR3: CASRVLATDTQYF. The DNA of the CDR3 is TGTGCCAGCAGGGTCCTAGCCACAGATACGCAGTATTTT.

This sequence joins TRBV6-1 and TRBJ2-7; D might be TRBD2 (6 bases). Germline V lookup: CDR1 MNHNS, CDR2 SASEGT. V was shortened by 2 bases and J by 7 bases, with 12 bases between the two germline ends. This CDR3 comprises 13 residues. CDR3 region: CASSELAPREQYV. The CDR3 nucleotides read TGTGCCAGCAGTGAACTAGCGCCTCGAGAGCAGTACGTC.

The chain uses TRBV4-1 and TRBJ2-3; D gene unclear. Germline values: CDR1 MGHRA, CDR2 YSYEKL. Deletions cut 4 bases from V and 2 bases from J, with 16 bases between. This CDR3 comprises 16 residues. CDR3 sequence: CASSPLLRANTDTQYF. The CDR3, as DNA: TGCGCCAGCAGCCCTCTTCTCCGGGCAAACACAGATACGCAGTATTTT.

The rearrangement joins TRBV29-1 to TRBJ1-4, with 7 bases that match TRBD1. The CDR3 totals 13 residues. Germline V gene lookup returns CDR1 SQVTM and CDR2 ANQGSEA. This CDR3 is CSVGQAHNEKLFF. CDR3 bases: TGCAGTGTCGGACAGGCCCATAATGAAAAACTGTTTTTT. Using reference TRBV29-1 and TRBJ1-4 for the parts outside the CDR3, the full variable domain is SAVISQKPSRDICQRGTSLTIQCQVDSQVTMMFWYRQQPGQSLTLIATANQGSEATYESGFVIDKFPISRPNLTFSTLTVSNMSPEDSSIYLCSVGQAHNEKLFFGSGTQLSVL.

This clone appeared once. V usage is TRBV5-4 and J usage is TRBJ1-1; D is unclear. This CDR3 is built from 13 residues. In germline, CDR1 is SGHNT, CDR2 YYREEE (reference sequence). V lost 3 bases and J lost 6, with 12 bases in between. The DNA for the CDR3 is TGTGCCAGCAGCTCACCGAGTCCCGCTGAAGCTTTCTTT. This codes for CASSSPSPAEAFF.

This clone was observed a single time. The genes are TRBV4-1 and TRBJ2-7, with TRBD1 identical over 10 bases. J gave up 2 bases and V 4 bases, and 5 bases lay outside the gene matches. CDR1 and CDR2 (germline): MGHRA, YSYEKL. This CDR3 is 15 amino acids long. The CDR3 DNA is TGCGCCAGCAGCCCTAGACAGGGGGCCGCCTACGAGCAGTACTTC. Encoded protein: CASSPRQGAAYEQYF.

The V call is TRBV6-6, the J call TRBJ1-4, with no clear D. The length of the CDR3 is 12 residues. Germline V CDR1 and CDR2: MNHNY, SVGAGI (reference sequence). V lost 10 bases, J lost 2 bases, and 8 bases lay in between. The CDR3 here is CATSMTNEKLFF. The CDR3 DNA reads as TGTGCCACCTCAATGACTAATGAAAAACTGTTTTTT.

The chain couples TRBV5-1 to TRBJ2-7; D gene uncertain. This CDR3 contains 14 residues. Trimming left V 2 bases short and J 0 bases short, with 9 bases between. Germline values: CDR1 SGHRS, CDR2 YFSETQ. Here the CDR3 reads CASSFELDSYEQYF. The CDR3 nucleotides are TGCGCCAGCAGCTTCGAACTCGACTCCTACGAGCAGTACTTC. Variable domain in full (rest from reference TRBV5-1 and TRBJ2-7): KAGVTQTPRYLIKTRGQQVTLSCSPISGHRSVSWYQQTPGQGLQFLFEYFSETQRNKGNFPGRFSGRQFSNSRSEMNVSTLELGDSALYLCASSFELDSYEQYFGPGTRLTVT.

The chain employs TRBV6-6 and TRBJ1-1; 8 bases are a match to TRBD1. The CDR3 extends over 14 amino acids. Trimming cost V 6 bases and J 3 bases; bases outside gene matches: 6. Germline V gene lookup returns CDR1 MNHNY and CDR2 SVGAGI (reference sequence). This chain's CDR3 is CASRLKGQDTEAFF. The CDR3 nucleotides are TGTGCCAGCAGATTAAAGGGACAGGACACTGAAGCTTTCTTT.

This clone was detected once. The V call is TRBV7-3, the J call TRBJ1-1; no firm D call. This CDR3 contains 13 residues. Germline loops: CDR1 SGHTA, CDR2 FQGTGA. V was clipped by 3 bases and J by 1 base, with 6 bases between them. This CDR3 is CASSFGRNTEAFF. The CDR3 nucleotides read TGTGCCAGCAGCTTCGGGCGGAACACTGAAGCTTTCTTT.

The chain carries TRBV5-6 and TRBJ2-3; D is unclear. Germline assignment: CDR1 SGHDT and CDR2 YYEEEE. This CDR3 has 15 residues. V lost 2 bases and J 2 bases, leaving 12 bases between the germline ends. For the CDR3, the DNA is TGTGCCAGCAGCTTTGGACGGCTTAACACAGATACGCAGTATTTT. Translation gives CASSFGRLNTDTQYF.

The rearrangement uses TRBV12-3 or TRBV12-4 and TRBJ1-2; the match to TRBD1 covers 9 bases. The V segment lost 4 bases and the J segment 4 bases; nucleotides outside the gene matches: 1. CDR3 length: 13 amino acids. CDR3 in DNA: TGTGCCAGCAGTTGGACAGGGGTCTATGGCTACACCTTC. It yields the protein CASSWTGVYGYTF.

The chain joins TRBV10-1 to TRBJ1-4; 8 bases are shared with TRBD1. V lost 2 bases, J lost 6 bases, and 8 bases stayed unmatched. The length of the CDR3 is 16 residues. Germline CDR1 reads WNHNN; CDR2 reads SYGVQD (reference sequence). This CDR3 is CASSETTGTGDEKLFF. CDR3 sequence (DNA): TGCGCCAGCAGTGAGACTACCGGGACAGGAGATGAAAAACTGTTTTTT.

CDR3 bases: TGTGCCATCAGTGCCCAGGGAAGCGGTGAGCAGTTCTTC. It encodes CAISAQGSGEQFF. The chain recombines TRBV10-3 with TRBJ2-1; tentatively, D is TRBD1 or TRBD2 (5 bases each). Germline CDR1 ENHRY, CDR2 SYGVKD. V was pared by 4 bases and J by 9 bases, with 13 bases between. The CDR3 covers 13 residues.

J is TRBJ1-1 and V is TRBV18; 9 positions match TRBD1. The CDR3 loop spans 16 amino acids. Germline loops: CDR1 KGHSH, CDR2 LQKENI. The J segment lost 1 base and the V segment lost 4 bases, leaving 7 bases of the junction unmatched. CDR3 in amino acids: CASSLGTGTTNTEAFF. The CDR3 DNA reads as TGTGCCAGCTCACTAGGGACAGGGACTACGAACACTGAAGCTTTCTTT. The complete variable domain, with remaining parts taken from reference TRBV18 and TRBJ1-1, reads NAGVMQNPRHLVRRRGQEARLRCSPMKGHSHVYWYRQLPEEGLKFMVYLQKENIIDESGMPKERFSAEFPKEGPSILRIQQVVRGDSAAYFCASSLGTGTTNTEAFFGQGTRLTVV.

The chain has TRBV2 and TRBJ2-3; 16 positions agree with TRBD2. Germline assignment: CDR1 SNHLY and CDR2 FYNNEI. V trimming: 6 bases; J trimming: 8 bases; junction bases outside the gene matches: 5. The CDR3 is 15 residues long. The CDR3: CASSAGTSGGGTQYF. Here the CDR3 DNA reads TGTGCCAGCAGCGCCGGGACTAGCGGGGGGGGTACGCAGTATTTT. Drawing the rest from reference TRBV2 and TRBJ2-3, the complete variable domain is EPEVTQTPSHQVTQMGQEVILRCVPISNHLYFYWYRQILGQKVEFLVSFYNNEISEKSEIFDDQFSVERPDGSNFTLKIRSTKLEDSAMYFCASSAGTSGGGTQYFGPGTRLTVL.

CDR3 DNA sequence: TGTGCCAGCTCACCACCGGAGGATACGCAGTATTTT. It codes for CASSPPEDTQYF. The chain has TRBV18 and TRBJ2-3; D unresolved. Germline V gives CDR1 KGHSH, CDR2 LQKENI. V was pared by 0 bases and J by 6 bases, with 4 bases between. The CDR3 is 12 residues long.

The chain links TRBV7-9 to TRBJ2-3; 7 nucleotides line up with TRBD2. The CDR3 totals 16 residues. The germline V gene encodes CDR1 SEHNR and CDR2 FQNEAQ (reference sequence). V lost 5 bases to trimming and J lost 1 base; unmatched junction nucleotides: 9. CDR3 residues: CASSPPPSGGTDTQYF. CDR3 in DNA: TGTGCCAGCAGCCCGCCCCCAAGCGGGGGCACAGATACGCAGTATTTT.

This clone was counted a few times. The CDR3 spells CASSPPTGAGNTIYF. DNA for the CDR3: TGTGCCAGCAGCCCGCCGACAGGGGCTGGAAACACCATATATTTT. The chain links TRBV3-1 (or the pseudogene TRBV3-2) to TRBJ1-3; 8 bases align to TRBD1. The germline CDR1 and CDR2 sequences are LGHDT and YNNKEL (reference sequence). The CDR3 sequence is 15 residues long. The V segment lost 4 bases and the J segment 2 bases; nucleotides outside the gene matches: 4.

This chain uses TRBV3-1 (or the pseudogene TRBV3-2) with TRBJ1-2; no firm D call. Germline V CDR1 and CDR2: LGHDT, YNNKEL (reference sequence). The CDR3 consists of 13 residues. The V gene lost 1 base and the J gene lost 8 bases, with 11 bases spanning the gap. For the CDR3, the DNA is TGTGCCAGCAGCCAAGGGGCCGGGTCCGGCTACACCTTC. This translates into CASSQGAGSGYTF.

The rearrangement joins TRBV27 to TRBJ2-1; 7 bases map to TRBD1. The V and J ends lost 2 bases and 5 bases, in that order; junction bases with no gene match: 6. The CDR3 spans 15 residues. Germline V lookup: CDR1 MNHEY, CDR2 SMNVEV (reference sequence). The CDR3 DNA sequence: TGTGCCAGCAGTTTAAACAGGGGTTATGACAATGAGCAGTTCTTC. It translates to CASSLNRGYDNEQFF.